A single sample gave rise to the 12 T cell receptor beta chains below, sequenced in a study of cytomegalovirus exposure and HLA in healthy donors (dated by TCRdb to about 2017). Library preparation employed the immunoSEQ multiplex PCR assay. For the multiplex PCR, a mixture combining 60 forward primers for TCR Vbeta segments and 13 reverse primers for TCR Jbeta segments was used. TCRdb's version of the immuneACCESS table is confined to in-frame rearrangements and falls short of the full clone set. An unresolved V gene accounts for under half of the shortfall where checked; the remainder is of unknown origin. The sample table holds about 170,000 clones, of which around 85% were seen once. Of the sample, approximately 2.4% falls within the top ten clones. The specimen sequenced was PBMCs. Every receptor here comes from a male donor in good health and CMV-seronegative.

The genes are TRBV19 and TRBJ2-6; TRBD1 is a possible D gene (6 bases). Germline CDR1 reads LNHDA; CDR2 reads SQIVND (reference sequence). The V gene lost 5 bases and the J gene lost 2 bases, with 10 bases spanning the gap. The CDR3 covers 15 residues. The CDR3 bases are TGTGCCAGTAGTGTACAGGGAGCTGGGGCCAACGTCCTGACTTTC. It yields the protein CASSVQGAGANVLTF.

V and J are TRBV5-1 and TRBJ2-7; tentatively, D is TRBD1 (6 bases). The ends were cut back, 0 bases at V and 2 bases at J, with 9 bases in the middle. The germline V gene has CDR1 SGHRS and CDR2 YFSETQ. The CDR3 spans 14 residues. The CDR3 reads CASSLVDRAYEQYF. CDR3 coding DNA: TGCGCCAGCAGCTTGGTGGACAGAGCCTACGAGCAGTACTTC.

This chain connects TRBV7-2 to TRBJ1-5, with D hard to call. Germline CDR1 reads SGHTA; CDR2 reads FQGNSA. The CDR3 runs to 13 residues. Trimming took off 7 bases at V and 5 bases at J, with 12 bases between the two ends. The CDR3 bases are TGTGCCAGCACCAGCTACGGGGATCAGCCCCAGCATTTT. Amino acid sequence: CASTSYGDQPQHF. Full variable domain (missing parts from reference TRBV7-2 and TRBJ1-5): GAGVSQSPSNKVTEKGKDVELRCDPISGHTALYWYRQSLGQGLEFLIYFQGNSAPDKSGLPSDRFSAERTGGSVSTLTIQRTQQEDSAVYLCASTSYGDQPQHFGDGTRLSIL.

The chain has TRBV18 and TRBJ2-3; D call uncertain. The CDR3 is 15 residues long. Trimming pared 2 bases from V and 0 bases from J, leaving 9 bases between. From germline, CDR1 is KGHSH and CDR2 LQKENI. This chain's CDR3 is CASSPYGASTDTQYF. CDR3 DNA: TGTGCCAGCTCACCATACGGAGCTAGCACAGATACGCAGTATTTT.

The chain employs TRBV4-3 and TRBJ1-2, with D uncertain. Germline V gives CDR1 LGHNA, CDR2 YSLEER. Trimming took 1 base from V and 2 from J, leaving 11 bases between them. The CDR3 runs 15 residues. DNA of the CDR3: TGCGCCAGCAGCCAAGGGCACCCAGCGAACTATGGCTACACCTTC. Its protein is CASSQGHPANYGYTF.

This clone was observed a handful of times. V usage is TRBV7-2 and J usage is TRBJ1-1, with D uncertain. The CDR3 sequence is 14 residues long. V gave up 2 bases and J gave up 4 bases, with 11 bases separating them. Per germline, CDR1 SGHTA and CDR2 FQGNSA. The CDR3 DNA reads TGTGCCAGCAGCTTACTTCGTATGGCCACTGAAGCTTTCTTT. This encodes CASSLLRMATEAFF.

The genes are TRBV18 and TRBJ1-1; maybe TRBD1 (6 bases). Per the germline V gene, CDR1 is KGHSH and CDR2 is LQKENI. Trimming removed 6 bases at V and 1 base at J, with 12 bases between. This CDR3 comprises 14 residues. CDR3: CASSPRGGNTEAFF. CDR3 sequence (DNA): TGTGCCAGCTCCCCAAGGGGGGGGAACACTGAAGCTTTCTTT. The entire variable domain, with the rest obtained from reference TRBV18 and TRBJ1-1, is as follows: NAGVMQNPRHLVRRRGQEARLRCSPMKGHSHVYWYRQLPEEGLKFMVYLQKENIIDESGMPKERFSAEFPKEGPSILRIQQVVRGDSAAYFCASSPRGGNTEAFFGQGTRLTVV.

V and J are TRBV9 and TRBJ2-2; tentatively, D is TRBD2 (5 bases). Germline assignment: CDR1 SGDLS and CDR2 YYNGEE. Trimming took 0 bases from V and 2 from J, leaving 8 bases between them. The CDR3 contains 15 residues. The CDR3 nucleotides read TGTGCCAGCAGCGTAGCCGGGATAAACACCGGGGAGCTGTTTTTT. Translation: CASSVAGINTGELFF.

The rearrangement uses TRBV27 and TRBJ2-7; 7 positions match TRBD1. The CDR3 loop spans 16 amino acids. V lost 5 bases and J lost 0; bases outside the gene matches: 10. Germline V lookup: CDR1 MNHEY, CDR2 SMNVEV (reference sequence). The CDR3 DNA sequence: TGTGCCAGCAGTCGTTCAGGGGGTGCCGGCTCCTACGAGCAGTACTTC. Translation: CASSRSGGAGSYEQYF.

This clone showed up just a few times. CDR3 sequence reads: CAISEEQRGTGELFF. CDR3 DNA: TGTGCCATCAGTGAAGAACAACGGGGGACCGGGGAGCTGTTTTTT. V gene TRBV10-3 combines with J gene TRBJ2-2, with D possibly matching TRBD2 (6 bases). The CDR3 contains 15 residues. Germline lookup yields CDR1 ENHRY and CDR2 SYGVKD. V lost 3 bases to trimming and J lost 5 bases, with 13 bases between them.

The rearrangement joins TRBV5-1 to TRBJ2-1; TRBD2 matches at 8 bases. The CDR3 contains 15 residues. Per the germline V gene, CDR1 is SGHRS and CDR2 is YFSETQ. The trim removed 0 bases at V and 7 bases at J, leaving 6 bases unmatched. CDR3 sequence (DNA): TGCGCCAGCAGCTTGGCGGGGGGGCCTTCGAATGAGCAGTTCTTC. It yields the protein CASSLAGGPSNEQFF.

For the CDR3, the DNA is TGTGCCAGCTCCGGGAGGGCGCGGACACAAGAGACCCAGTACTTC. This gives the protein CASSGRARTQETQYF. The chain has TRBV18 and TRBJ2-5; the match to TRBD2 covers 8 bases. V dropped 6 bases and J dropped 2; count of bases not matched to a gene: 8. Looked up from germline, CDR1 is KGHSH and CDR2 is LQKENI. CDR3 size: 15 residues.